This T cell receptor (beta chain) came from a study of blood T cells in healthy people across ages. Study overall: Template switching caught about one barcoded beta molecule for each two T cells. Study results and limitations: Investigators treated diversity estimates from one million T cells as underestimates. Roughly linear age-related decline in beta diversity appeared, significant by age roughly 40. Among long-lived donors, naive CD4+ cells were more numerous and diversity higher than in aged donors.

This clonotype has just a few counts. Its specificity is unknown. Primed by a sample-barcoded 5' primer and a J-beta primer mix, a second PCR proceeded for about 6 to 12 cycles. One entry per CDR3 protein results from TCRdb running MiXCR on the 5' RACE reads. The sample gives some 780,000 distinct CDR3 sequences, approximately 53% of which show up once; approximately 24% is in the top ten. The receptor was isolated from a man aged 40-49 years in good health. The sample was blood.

CDR3 nucleotides: TGTGCCAGCAGCTCCGTATCCTACAATGAGCAGTTCTTC. This sequence encodes CASSSVSYNEQFF. The chain carries TRBV13 and TRBJ2-1, with no clear D. The CDR3 extends over 13 amino acids. The ends were cut back, 4 bases at V and 1 base at J, with 5 bases in the middle. Germline CDR1 PRHDT, CDR2 FYEKMQ (reference sequence).